These 21 T cell receptor beta chains came from one sample sequenced in a study of radiotherapy plus CTLA-4 blockade in lung cancer. The protocol was immunoSEQ multiplex PCR, while the TCRdb copy is restricted to in-frame clones and leaves out a portion. The sample lists about 44,000 clones; approximately 80% were seen once. Sequenced here: peripheral blood, sampled from a patient treated with radiotherapy plus ipilimumab. These TCRs come from a human donor with non-small cell lung cancer whose response to radiotherapy plus ipilimumab could not be evaluated.

This chain uses TRBV4-3 with TRBJ1-2; the D gene is possibly TRBD1 (5 bases). Trimming removed 4 bases at V and 3 bases at J, with 15 bases between. CDR1 is LGHNA and CDR2 is YSLEER in the germline V gene. The CDR3 is made up of 15 amino acids. DNA for the CDR3: TGCGCCAGCAGCCCCTCGAGCAGGGCGGACTATGGCTACACCTTC. It encodes CASSPSSRADYGYTF.

By share, this clone counts as medium-sized. The gene calls are TRBV2 and TRBJ1-5; D ambiguous. This CDR3 comprises 13 residues. Germline loops: CDR1 SNHLY, CDR2 FYNNEI. Trimming stripped 8 bases from V and 0 bases from J, with 8 bases between. CDR3 nucleotides: TGTGCCAGCCGGTACGATAGCAATCAGCCCCAGCATTTT. Translated: CASRYDSNQPQHF. The full variable domain, rest sourced from reference TRBV2 and TRBJ1-5, is EPEVTQTPSHQVTQMGQEVILRCVPISNHLYFYWYRQILGQKVEFLVSFYNNEISEKSEIFDDQFSVERPDGSNFTLKIRSTKLEDSAMYFCASRYDSNQPQHFGDGTRLSIL.

The J gene is TRBJ1-4, the V gene TRBV28; TRBD1 matches at 8 bases. The germline gives CDR1 MDHEN, CDR2 SYDVKM. The junction had 11 bases not matched to a gene; V was cut back by 10 bases and J by 4 bases. The CDR3 consists of 15 residues. The chain's CDR3 is CATETGATINEKLFF. The CDR3 region has the DNA TGTGCCACGGAGACAGGGGCAACCATTAATGAAAAACTGTTTTTT.

This clone showed up just once. V gene TRBV6-5 combines with J gene TRBJ2-7; D is ambiguous. CDR3 length: 14 residues. V was clipped by 3 bases and J by 0 bases, with 9 bases between them. Germline V CDR1 and CDR2: MNHEY, SVGAGI. DNA of the CDR3: TGTGCCAGCAGTTATCGAGGTAGCTCCTACGAGCAGTACTTC. This translates into CASSYRGSSYEQYF.

The table lists this clone with a count of one. The chain recombines TRBV4-3 with TRBJ2-1, with D perhaps matching TRBD1 (6 bases). Germline CDR1 and CDR2: LGHNA and YSLEER. V lost 1 base and J lost 0, with 16 bases in between. This CDR3 is 18 amino acids long. This CDR3 is CASSQAATGTYSYNEQFF. For the CDR3, the DNA is TGCGCCAGCAGCCAAGCGGCAACAGGGACCTACTCCTACAATGAGCAGTTCTTC.

This clone appeared a few times. This sequence joins TRBV27 and TRBJ2-6; a possible D gene is TRBD1 (5 bases). Trimming left V 4 bases short and J 0 bases short, with 10 bases between. From germline, CDR1 is MNHEY and CDR2 SMNVEV (reference sequence). This CDR3 contains 16 residues. CDR3 DNA: TGTGCCAGCAGTTGGGGCGCTAGCTCTGGGGCCAACGTCCTGACTTTC. It codes for CASSWGASSGANVLTF.

V usage is TRBV7-9 and J usage is TRBJ2-1, with D maybe TRBD2 (5 bases). Germline V gene lookup returns CDR1 SEHNR and CDR2 FQNEAQ (reference sequence). This CDR3 spans 14 amino acids. With 3 bases removed from V and 3 bases from J, the gap between germline ends came to 9 bases. CDR3 sequence: CASSFGLLYNEQFF. For the CDR3, the DNA is TGTGCCAGCAGCTTCGGACTGCTCTACAATGAGCAGTTCTTC.

This chain uses TRBV6-4 with TRBJ2-7; TRBD2 matches 9 bases. The germline gives CDR1 MRHNA, CDR2 SNTAGT. The CDR3 has 14 residues. Unmatched junction bases numbered 9, after V lost 6 bases and J lost 6 bases. The CDR3 here is CASSDKGGGAEQYF. Written as DNA, the CDR3 is TGTGCCAGCAGCGACAAGGGCGGGGGGGCCGAGCAGTACTTC.

The chain has TRBV5-1 and TRBJ2-3, with 10 bases fitting TRBD2. The trim removed 7 bases at V and 1 base at J, leaving 6 bases unmatched. Per germline, CDR1 SGHRS and CDR2 YFSETQ. The length of the CDR3 is 15 residues. CDR3 residues: CASSPGTSGTDTQYF. Written as DNA, the CDR3 is TGCGCCAGCTCCCCCGGGACTAGCGGCACAGATACGCAGTATTTT.

The chain employs TRBV19 and TRBJ2-7; possible D gene TRBD2, 7 bases. Germline values: CDR1 LNHDA, CDR2 SQIVND (reference sequence). The CDR3 is 14 amino acids. V lost 4 bases and J lost 4, with 14 bases in between. The CDR3 protein is CASSKVGGAYEQYF. In DNA form, the CDR3 reads TGTGCCAGTAGTAAGGTGGGGGGGGCTTACGAGCAGTACTTC.

The chain is built from TRBV15 and TRBJ1-5; no clear D gene. The CDR3 runs 15 residues. The germline V gene has CDR1 LNHNV and CDR2 YYDKDF (reference sequence). V lost 0 bases and J lost 4, with 10 bases in between. The CDR3 DNA sequence: TGTGCCACCAGCAGAGATCCCGGCAGGAATCAGCCCCAGCATTTT. This translates into CATSRDPGRNQPQHF.

As for this clone: At one end, the junction sequence differs from germline, possibly due to a read error. V usage is TRBV28 and J usage is TRBJ1-2; 9 bases are shared with TRBD1. The CDR3 runs 15 residues. Germline assignment: CDR1 MDHEN and CDR2 SYDVKM. The CDR3 sequence is CATFRNPGQGPLGAF. In DNA, the CDR3 is TGTGCCACCTTTCGGAATCCGGGACAGGGACCTCTTGGAGCCTTC.

This sequence joins TRBV12-2 and TRBJ2-5; TRBD2, the table's D call, was not compared with the DNA. TRBV12-2 is tagged as a pseudogene. This CDR3 has 22 amino acids. The CDR3 region has the DNA TGTGCAAGTCGCTTACGGGTGGTCAGCGGGGGGGAGCCAAGAGAATTCCAAGAGACCCAGTACTTC. This sequence encodes CASRLRVVSGGEPREFQETQYF.

A single count supports this clone. The rearrangement links TRBV28 to TRBJ1-2; 9 bases are shared with TRBD1. CDR1 MDHEN and CDR2 SYDVKM come from the germline V gene. Trimming at V came to 3 bases and at J to 5 bases, leaving 1 base not matched to a gene. This CDR3 is built from 13 residues. The CDR3: CASSLGQGYGYTF. DNA for the CDR3: TGTGCCAGCAGTTTGGGACAGGGTTATGGCTACACCTTC.

This sequence joins TRBV23-1 and TRBJ2-1, with 14 bases aligning to TRBD2. TRBV23-1 is recorded as an ORF, its role being uncertain. V lost 4 bases, J lost 7 bases, and 24 bases stayed unmatched. The CDR3 runs 22 residues. The CDR3 bases are TGCGCCAGCAGTCTTACCGGGACCGCCAGGGGACTAGCGGGAGTCCGCGTGAATGAGCAGTTCTTC. The encoded protein is CASSLTGTARGLAGVRVNEQFF.

In nucleotides, the CDR3 is TGTGCCATCAGTGAGGGACTAGCGGGGATCACAGATACGCAGTATTTT. This sequence encodes CAISEGLAGITDTQYF. The chain combines TRBV10-3 with TRBJ2-3, with 12 bases identical to TRBD2. Germline V gives CDR1 ENHRY, CDR2 SYGVKD. V lost 2 bases and J lost 2; bases outside the gene matches: 2. The CDR3 contains 16 residues.

Comments on this clone: Other DNA sequences from this sample encode an identical CDR3 as well. The V and J genes are TRBV4-1 and TRBJ2-2, with TRBD2 identical over 10 bases. The CDR3 has 16 amino acids. V was pared by 1 base and J by 9 bases, with 8 bases of the junction left unmatched. The germline V gene encodes CDR1 MGHRA and CDR2 YSYEKL. CDR3 in amino acids: CASSQVRTSGRRELFF. DNA of the CDR3: TGCGCCAGCAGCCAAGTCAGGACTAGCGGCCGGAGGGAGCTGTTTTTT.

This rearrangement joins TRBV20-1 to TRBJ2-5; D not resolved. Germline lookup yields CDR1 DFQATT and CDR2 SNEGSKA (reference sequence). The CDR3 totals 11 residues. V lost 6 bases and J lost 4, with 9 bases in between. The CDR3 bases are TGCAGTGCACTATTTTCAGAGACCCAGTACTTC. Amino acids: CSALFSETQYF.

This clone is a singleton in its sample. The chain joins TRBV11-3 to TRBJ1-5; D is perhaps TRBD1 (5 bases). The V gene's germline CDR1 is SGHNT and CDR2 YENEEA. This CDR3 is 14 amino acids long. V was cut by 1 base and J by 5 bases, with 9 bases left in between. CDR3 in DNA: TGTGCCAGCAGCTTAGGCAGGGAATATCAGCCCCAGCATTTT. Encoded protein: CASSLGREYQPQHF.

The chain joins TRBV30 to TRBJ2-7; 8 nucleotides align to TRBD1. V dropped 3 bases and J dropped 7; count of bases not matched to a gene: 8. The CDR3 has 13 amino acids. In germline, CDR1 is GTSNPN, CDR2 SVGIG (reference sequence). The CDR3: CAWRRQGASEQYF. The CDR3 DNA sequence: TGTGCCTGGAGACGGCAGGGGGCAAGTGAGCAGTACTTC.

The chain has TRBV7-3 and TRBJ2-3; TRBD2 aligns across 8 bases. The germline CDR1 and CDR2 sequences are SGHTA and FQGTGA. The J segment lost 0 bases and the V segment lost 0 bases, leaving 5 bases of the junction unmatched. This CDR3 has 17 amino acids. This CDR3 reads CASSLTNSGTSTDTQYF. CDR3 nucleotides: TGTGCCAGCAGCTTAACGAATAGCGGGACTAGCACAGATACGCAGTATTTT. Together with reference TRBV7-3 and TRBJ2-3, the CDR3 gives the full variable domain: GAGVSQTPSNKVTEKGKYVELRCDPISGHTALYWYRQSLGQGPEFLIYFQGTGAADDSGLPNDRFFAVRPEGSVSTLKIQRTERGDSAVYLCASSLTNSGTSTDTQYFGPGTRLTVL.